These 13 T cell receptor beta chains were sequenced from one sample in a study of blood T cells in healthy people across ages. Then a second PCR, running about 6 to 11 cycles, was carried out with a sample-barcoded 5' primer and a J-beta primer mix. TCRdb itself ran the 5' RACE reads through MiXCR, one entry per CDR3 protein. The sample lists about a million distinct CDR3 sequences; 35% to 40% were seen once. Sequenced material: blood. The receptors derive from a man younger than 35 in good health.

V and J are TRBV4-2 and TRBJ1-2; possible D gene TRBD1, 6 bases. Germline CDR1 and CDR2: LGHNA and YNFKEQ. V was shortened by 4 bases and J by 6 bases, with 24 bases between the two germline ends. The CDR3 spans 17 residues. The CDR3 DNA sequence: TGTGCCAGCAGCCGGATACAGGGTCCCGTCGGTGAAAATGGCTACACCTTC. It specifies CASSRIQGPVGENGYTF.

This clonotype was seen repeatedly, ten times or more. The gene calls are TRBV7-9 and TRBJ1-6; D gene uncertain. From germline, CDR1 is SEHNR and CDR2 FQNEAQ (reference sequence). The CDR3 has 14 residues. V was trimmed by 5 bases and J by 11 bases, leaving 16 bases between them. The CDR3 bases are TGTGCCAGCAGCGACGACGGGAAGAACCCACCCCTCCACTTT. The encoded protein is CASSDDGKNPPLHF.

This clonotype was found a few times. This chain connects TRBV12-3 or TRBV12-4 to TRBJ2-1; D is uncertain. V gave up 5 bases and J gave up 3 bases, with 11 bases separating them. CDR3 size: 14 residues. The CDR3 nucleotides are TGTGCCAGCAGTCCACCTTGGGGCTACAATGAGCAGTTCTTC. Its translation: CASSPPWGYNEQFF.

The chain joins TRBV14 to TRBJ2-3; 7 bases line up with TRBD1. Germline V CDR1 and CDR2: SGHDN, FVKESK. Trimming removed 3 bases from V and 4 bases from J; junction bases left unmatched: 4. CDR3 length: 14 amino acids. CDR3 amino acids: CASSHGQVADTQYF. CDR3 sequence (DNA): TGTGCCAGCAGCCACGGACAGGTCGCAGATACGCAGTATTTT. Combining the CDR3 with reference TRBV14 and TRBJ2-3 gives the whole variable domain EAGVTQFPSHSVIEKGQTVTLRCDPISGHDNLYWYRRVMGKEIKFLLHFVKESKQDESGMPNNRFLAERTGGTYSTLKVQPAELEDSGVYFCASSHGQVADTQYFGPGTRLTVL.

V gene TRBV5-6 combines with J gene TRBJ1-2; D remains unclear. CDR3 length: 14 amino acids. Trimming took 3 bases from V and 4 from J, leaving 13 bases between them. Germline V gene sequence: CDR1 SGHDT, CDR2 YYEEEE. This CDR3 reads CASSYVDEIYGYTF. Written as DNA, the CDR3 is TGTGCCAGCAGCTACGTCGACGAGATCTATGGCTACACCTTC.

This clonotype was picked up a small number of times. The V gene is TRBV20-1, the J gene TRBJ1-1; D is possibly TRBD1 (6 bases). In germline, CDR1 is DFQATT, CDR2 SNEGSKA (reference sequence). The CDR3 consists of 17 residues. V was trimmed by 6 bases and J by 7 bases, leaving 30 bases between them. CDR3 sequence: CSADPPGAGMSLREAFF. The DNA for the CDR3 is TGCAGTGCCGATCCCCCGGGGGCGGGGATGAGTCTACGTGAAGCTTTCTTT.

With regard to this clonotype: This may be a read error: a much more frequent sequence differs by one nucleotide. V and J are TRBV5-1 and TRBJ2-5; D remains unclear. Looked up from germline, CDR1 is SGHRS and CDR2 is YFSETQ. CDR3 size: 15 residues. Trimming left V 5 bases short and J 2 bases short, with 16 bases between. CDR3 coding DNA: TGCGCCAGCAGGAGTGGAGCGATGGGGCAAGAGACCCAGTACTTC. Protein product: CASRSGAMGQETQYF.

In its sample, this clonotype was seen a few times. The DNA for the CDR3 is TGCGCCAGCAGCCGTCATCCGGGACAGGTTAATGAAAAACTGTTTTTT. It translates to CASSRHPGQVNEKLFF. V gene TRBV4-1 combines with J gene TRBJ1-4, with 8 bases aligning to TRBD1. This CDR3 is 16 amino acids long. Germline-derived CDR1 and CDR2 are MGHRA and YSYEKL. With 4 bases clipped from V and 4 bases from J, the junction kept 8 bases outside the gene matches.

Remarks on this clonotype: Sequence at one end of the junction differs from germline and may be a read error. J is TRBJ2-5 and V is TRBV29-1; the D is unclear. The CDR3 is 10 residues long. CDR1 SQVTM and CDR2 ANQGSEA come from the germline V gene. The CDR3 loop reads CCVGYNEQYF. The CDR3 DNA reads as TGCTGCGTTGGCTATAATGAGCAGTACTTC.

V gene TRBV4-3 combines with J gene TRBJ1-3; D not certain. Trimming removed 0 bases at V and 2 bases at J, with 14 bases between. CDR3 size: 17 residues. Germline V gives CDR1 LGHNA, CDR2 YSLEER. In nucleotides, the CDR3 is TGCGCCAGCAGCCAAGATCTTCGAGCATCTACTGGAAACACCATATATTTT. Protein sequence: CASSQDLRASTGNTIYF.

This chain uses TRBV12-3 or TRBV12-4 with TRBJ1-6, with 10 bases matching TRBD1. The CDR3 contains 18 residues. Trimming removed 5 bases from V and 4 bases from J; junction bases left unmatched: 11. CDR3 in DNA: TGTGCCAGCAGTCTCCTTCCGGGACAGGGGAATTATAATTCACCCCTCCACTTT. Translated, it gives CASSLLPGQGNYNSPLHF.

This clonotype was counted ten times or more. This chain connects TRBV7-9 to TRBJ2-5; D is unclear. V shed 2 bases and J shed 0 bases, with 7 bases lying between them. CDR1 is SEHNR, CDR2 FQNEAQ, per germline (reference sequence). The CDR3 contains 14 residues. Written as DNA, the CDR3 is TGTGCCAGCAGCTTAAATAGGAACCAAGAGACCCAGTACTTC. This encodes CASSLNRNQETQYF. Variable domain in full (rest from reference TRBV7-9 and TRBJ2-5): DTGVSQNPRHKITKRGQNVTFRCDPISEHNRLYWYRQTLGQGPEFLTYFQNEAQLEKSRLLSDRFSAERPKGSFSTLEIQRTEQGDSAMYLCASSLNRNQETQYFGPGTRLLVL.

J is TRBJ2-7 and V is TRBV6-5; no definite D call. In germline, CDR1 is MNHEY, CDR2 SVGAGI. This CDR3 contains 13 residues. V lost 6 bases to trimming and J lost 3 bases, with 12 bases between them. The DNA of the CDR3 is TGTGCCAGCAGAAGGCAGACCGACTACGAGCAGTACTTC. It specifies CASRRQTDYEQYF.